The 6 T cell receptor beta chains below all came from one sample that was sequenced in a study of cytomegalovirus exposure and HLA in healthy donors. The PCR had 60 Vbeta and 13 Jbeta primers. TCRdb's copy holds only in-frame clones and misses some; the assay was immunoSEQ multiplex PCR. The sample shows 170,000 or so clones, roughly four fifths of them seen only once. Sequencing was carried out using PBMCs. These receptors all stem from a man in his fifties in good health and CMV-seronegative.

In its sample, this clone was seen once. This chain uses TRBV13 with TRBJ2-7, with D hard to call. The CDR3 loop spans 12 amino acids. Trimming cost V 3 bases and J 2 bases, with 5 bases left between them. Germline V gives CDR1 PRHDT, CDR2 FYEKMQ (reference sequence). In DNA form, the CDR3 reads TGTGCCAGCAGCTTCAACACCTACGAGCAGTACTTC. Amino acid sequence: CASSFNTYEQYF.

The chain is built from TRBV5-1 and TRBJ1-3, with D uncertain. The germline V gene encodes CDR1 SGHRS and CDR2 YFSETQ. V lost 0 bases and J 7 bases, leaving 14 bases between the germline ends. There are 15 residues in the CDR3. The CDR3 region is CASSLDGSRANTIYF. The CDR3 DNA sequence: TGCGCCAGCAGCTTGGACGGGAGTAGGGCGAACACCATATATTTT.

J is TRBJ2-5 and V is TRBV5-1, with TRBD2 matching 9 bases. The CDR3 runs 16 residues. Germline CDR1 reads SGHRS; CDR2 reads YFSETQ. With V trimmed by 1 base and J by 2 bases, 6 bases remained unmatched. The CDR3 bases are TGCGCCAGCAGCTTGATGACTAGCGGACATCAAGAGACCCAGTACTTC. Amino acids: CASSLMTSGHQETQYF.

The table lists this clone with a count of one. One end of the junction does not line up with germline, which may come from a read error. The rearrangement links TRBV7-9 to TRBJ1-1; 8 bases align to TRBD1. There are 15 residues in the CDR3. The germline CDR1 and CDR2 sequences are SEHNR and FQNEAQ (reference sequence). For the CDR3, the DNA is TGTTCCAGCAGCTTGTTGACAGGGGCGAACACTGAAGCTTTCTTT. This encodes CSSSLLTGANTEAFF.

Regarding this clone: The germline gene is not matched at one end of the junction; a read error may be the cause. In DNA form, the CDR3 reads TGTGCCAGCAGCTTAGAAGTAACAGGATTGACCATTTTCCCTTTC. It specifies CASSLEVTGLTIFPF. V usage is TRBV7-2 and J usage is TRBJ1-2, with D perhaps TRBD1 (5 bases). Germline-derived CDR1 and CDR2 are SGHTA and FQGNSA. The CDR3 consists of 15 residues.

The V gene is TRBV5-4, the J gene TRBJ2-3; D is perhaps TRBD2 (6 bases). Germline V gives CDR1 SGHNT, CDR2 YYREEE (reference sequence). The CDR3 extends over 15 amino acids. V lost 4 bases, J lost 0 bases, and 12 bases lay in between. Here the CDR3 DNA reads TGTGCCAGCAGCCCAGGAGCGGGTAGCACAGATACGCAGTATTTT. Encoded protein: CASSPGAGSTDTQYF.